This T cell receptor beta chain comes out of a study of preoperative IRX-2 immunotherapy in early breast cancer. This CDR3 has 14 amino acids. From germline, CDR1 is LNHDA and CDR2 SQIVND (reference sequence). The V gene end was trimmed by 4 bases and the J gene end by 0 bases; junction bases not matched to a gene: 1. Only in-frame clones appear in the TCRdb table, and some are missing; sequencing was by immunoSEQ multiplex PCR. The sample yields roughly 40,000 clones, roughly 80% seen once. Treatment given: preoperative locoregional IRX-2 cytokine immunotherapy. The TCR was taken from a human donor with breast cancer. The chain couples TRBV19 to TRBJ2-5, with TRBD1 matching over 8 bases. Sequencing used tumor tissue, obtained after IRX-2 immunotherapy. CDR3 in amino acids: CASSTGGNQETQYF. In DNA, the CDR3 is TGTGCCAGTAGTACAGGGGGCAACCAAGAGACCCAGTACTTC.